The present T cell receptor beta chain was sequenced within a study of identifying expanded T cells in peripheral blood. Here immunoSEQ multiplex PCR was the method, and the copy in TCRdb shows in-frame clones only, minus some. This table holds approximately 80,000 clones, 84% found once. Germline V gives CDR1 SGDLS, CDR2 YYNGEE. J lost 4 bases, V lost 0 bases, and 6 bases had no gene match. This CDR3 is 15 amino acids long. This receptor was obtained from a person aged 18-70 years in good health. The genes are TRBV9 and TRBJ2-7; TRBD1 agrees at 8 bases. Sequencing was performed on blood. The CDR3 nucleotides read TGTGCCAGCAGCGTAGTTCCAGGGGGCGAGTACGAGCAGTACTTC. It codes for CASSVVPGGEYEQYF.